This is a list of T cell receptor beta chains from one sample in a study of blood T cell repertoires in COVID-19. TCRdb keeps only in-frame clones here, not all; method: immunoSEQ multiplex PCR. This table has some 66,000 clones, 85% to 90% appearing once. The sample comprised peripheral blood. The receptors here all came from a man aged 45-65 years with active COVID-19. Both conserved end residues are part of each CDR3. The D gene is left open where the match is weak. Size tells how often a clone was seen (once, few, many) or the class of an expanded clone, and some rows leave it out.

v_gene	j_gene	abundance	d_gene	CDR3nt	CDR3aa
TRBV25-1	TRBJ2-5	NA	NA	TGTGCCAGCAGTTCGGCGGGGGAGACCCAGTACTTC	CASSSAGETQYF
TRBV11-2	TRBJ2-5	once	TRBD2	TGTGCCAGCAGCTCGGGACTAGCGGGGCTAGAGACCCAGTACTTC	CASSSGLAGLETQYF
TRBV5-1	TRBJ1-6	NA	NA	TGCGCCAGCAGCTTGGACAGGATCTATAATTCACCCCTCCACTTT	CASSLDRIYNSPLHF
TRBV6-5	TRBJ1-1	once	NA	TGTGCCAGCAGTAGCATCGCTGAAGCTTTCTTT	CASSSIAEAFF
TRBV6-1	TRBJ2-2	NA	TRBD2	TGTGCCAGCAGTGAAACCCAAGGACTAGCGGGGGCGGTCGGGGAGCTGTTTTTT	CASSETQGLAGAVGELFF
TRBV5-6	TRBJ1-4	NA	NA	TGTGCCAGCAGCGACATAGGAGAAAAACTGTTTTTT	CASSDIGEKLFF
TRBV13	TRBJ2-2	NA	NA	TGTGCCAGCAGCTTGGCGGTCTCGAACACCGGGGAGCTGTTTTTT	CASSLAVSNTGELFF
TRBV2	TRBJ2-1	NA	NA	TGTGCCACGGACGGGGGTGAGCAGTTCTTC	CATDGGEQFF
TRBV6-5	TRBJ1-4	NA	TRBD1	TGTGCCAGCAGTTACGGGCAGAACAGGGGTGAAAAACTGTTTTTT	CASSYGQNRGEKLFF
TRBV6-1	TRBJ1-4	once	NA	TGTGCCAGCAGTGAAGCAGGAATTCAGAGGGAAAAACTGTTTTTT	CASSEAGIQREKLFF
TRBV27	TRBJ1-2	few	TRBD1	TGTGCCAGCAGAGGACAGGTCGATGGCTACACCTTC	CASRGQVDGYTF
TRBV6-2/TRBV6-3	TRBJ1-5	NA	NA	TGTGCCAGCAGCCGCCAGGGCACTCAGCCCCAGCATTTT	CASSRQGTQPQHF
TRBV5-1	TRBJ1-1	NA	NA	TGCGCCAGCAGCTTGGTCAGGGGAACACGCGTGAACACTGAAGCTTTCTTT	CASSLVRGTRVNTEAFF
TRBV2	TRBJ1-4	NA	TRBD1	TGTGCCAGCAGGGCCGACAGGGGGCTCCTCGGAAAACTGTTTTTT	CASRADRGLLGKLFF
TRBV10-3	TRBJ2-3	NA	TRBD1	TGTGCCATCAGTGGGACAGGGGAAGGAGATACGCAGTATTTT	CAISGTGEGDTQYF
TRBV27	TRBJ1-4	NA	NA	TGTGCCAGCACCTACAGGGATGGTGAAAAACTGTTTTTT	CASTYRDGEKLFF
TRBV6-5	TRBJ1-5	NA	NA	TGTGCCAGCACCGAGGGCGGTGAGCCCCAGCATTTT	CASTEGGEPQHF
TRBV9	TRBJ2-3	NA	NA	TGTGCCAGCAGCGTAGCCAGGGACACAGATACGCAGTATTTT	CASSVARDTDTQYF
TRBV18	TRBJ1-2	NA	TRBD1	TGTGCCAGCTCACCTCTAAGGGGGCCTGGCTACACCTTC	CASSPLRGPGYTF
TRBV9	TRBJ2-7	NA	NA	TGTGCCAGCAGGCTAGTAGGGGGATACGAGCAGTACTTC	CASRLVGGYEQYF
TRBV5-1	TRBJ2-1	NA	TRBD2	TGCGCCAGCAGCTCGAGCGGGGGGGTTCTCAATGAGCAGTTCTTC	CASSSSGGVLNEQFF
TRBV21-1	TRBJ2-1	once	NA	TGTGCCAGCAGCAGCCCGGGGTTTTCGGTCTATGTAGCGGAAGAGCAGTTCTTC	CASSSPGFSVYVAEEQFF
TRBV7-9	TRBJ1-4	NA	TRBD1	TGTGCCAGCAGCTCGCTACTCCGGGACAGAGAAAAACTGTTTTTT	CASSSLLRDREKLFF
TRBV2	TRBJ1-6	once	NA	TGTGCCAGCAGTGAAGCAGGGGCATCACCCCTCCACTTT	CASSEAGASPLHF
TRBV12-3/TRBV12-4	TRBJ1-2	NA	TRBD1	TGTGCCAGCCGGCAGGGGGTCAGTGGCTACACCTTC	CASRQGVSGYTF
TRBV5-4	TRBJ2-1	NA	TRBD2	TGTGCCAGCAGCTTCGGGGGGGCTCTGGGGAGGTTCTTC	CASSFGGALGRFF
TRBV19	TRBJ1-4	NA	NA	TGTGCCAGTAGTATCCGCCTGAGTACGAATGAAAAACTGTTTTTT	CASSIRLSTNEKLFF
TRBV29-1	TRBJ2-3	once	TRBD2	TGCAGCGTAGCGGGAGGTCTCACAGATACGCAGTATTTT	CSVAGGLTDTQYF
TRBV7-6	TRBJ2-3	NA	NA	TGTGCCAGCAGCTTAGCGGGGGCTAGCACAGATACGCAGTATTTT	CASSLAGASTDTQYF
TRBV19	TRBJ1-2	NA	NA	TGTGCCAGTACCCTGGGCCAGGCGCGCTATGGCTACACCTTC	CASTLGQARYGYTF
TRBV9	TRBJ1-2	NA	NA	TGTGCCAGCAGAGGACAGTCATATGGCTACACCTTC	CASRGQSYGYTF
TRBV10-3	TRBJ1-5	NA	TRBD1	TGTGCCATCAGTGAGTCGACAGGGGTTGGGAGCAATCAGCCCCAGCATTTT	CAISESTGVGSNQPQHF
TRBV25-1	TRBJ2-2	NA	TRBD1	TGTGCCAGCACTAGACAGGGAGACACCGGGGAGCTGTTTTTT	CASTRQGDTGELFF
TRBV5-4	TRBJ1-6	NA	TRBD1	TGTGCCAGCAGCTTGCGACAGGGTAATTCACCCCTCCACTTT	CASSLRQGNSPLHF
TRBV14	TRBJ2-3	NA	NA	TGTGCCAGCAGCCAGGCCGACACTAGCACAGATACGCAGTATTTT	CASSQADTSTDTQYF
TRBV2	TRBJ2-3	NA	TRBD1	TGTGCCAGCAGTGCGGACAGGGGGACAGATACGCAGTATTTT	CASSADRGTDTQYF
TRBV6-5	TRBJ1-4	NA	TRBD1	TGTGCCAGCAGACCGACGACAGGGTTTAATGAAAAACTGTTTTTT	CASRPTTGFNEKLFF
TRBV5-5	TRBJ2-1	NA	NA	TGTGCCAGCAGCTTACCTCCCGGTGAGCAGTTCTTC	CASSLPPGEQFF
TRBV9	TRBJ2-2	NA	TRBD1	TGTGCCAGCAGCGTGGTTGACAGGGGAGCGGGGGAGCTGTTTTTT	CASSVVDRGAGELFF
TRBV18	TRBJ1-5	NA	NA	TGTGCCAGCTCATCGGACAGCTACAGCAATCAGCCCCAGCATTTT	CASSSDSYSNQPQHF
TRBV5-1	TRBJ2-3	NA	TRBD2	TGCGCCAGCAGCTCCCGACTAGCGGGGGGCCTGGATACGCAGTATTTT	CASSSRLAGGLDTQYF
TRBV2	TRBJ1-2	NA	NA	TGTGCCAGCGTCTGGGCCGAGAATGGCTACACCTTC	CASVWAENGYTF
TRBV21-1	TRBJ2-3	NA	NA	TGTGCCAGCAGCAAAGCTGGTGCTGGGCTAGCCGGCGGCACTGATACGCAGTATTTT	CASSKAGAGLAGGTDTQYF
TRBV6-5	TRBJ2-3	NA	TRBD1	TGTGCCAGCATTAAAGACAGGGGAAGCACAGATACGCAGTATTTT	CASIKDRGSTDTQYF
TRBV6-1	TRBJ2-2	once	NA	TGTGCCAGCAGTGAACTCGGTCTGAACACCGGGGAGCTGTTTTTT	CASSELGLNTGELFF
TRBV4-1	TRBJ1-2	NA	NA	TGCGCCAGCAGCCCGGAGGGGCAGTTCTATGGCTACACCTTC	CASSPEGQFYGYTF
TRBV12-3/TRBV12-4	TRBJ1-1	NA	NA	TGTGCCAGCAGTTTCTCGCGGGCCACTGAAGCTTTCTTT	CASSFSRATEAFF
TRBV7-9	TRBJ2-4	NA	NA	TGTGCCAGCAGCTTAGAGGGACACCTACTCAAAAACATTCAGTACTTC	CASSLEGHLLKNIQYF
TRBV30	TRBJ2-3	NA	TRBD2	TGTGCCTGGAGTGGAGTAGCGGGAAAGGCCAGCACAGATACGCAGTATTTT	CAWSGVAGKASTDTQYF
TRBV12-3/TRBV12-4	TRBJ1-1	NA	NA	TGTGCCAGCGGAGTCATCGAAGCTTTCTTT	CASGVIEAFF
TRBV5-1	TRBJ1-1	once	NA	TGCGCCAGCAGCTTGGCAGGACAGAGCTTGCGGGACACTGAAGCTTTCTTT	CASSLAGQSLRDTEAFF
TRBV3-1/TRBV3-2	TRBJ2-3	NA	NA	TGTGCCAGCAGCCAGGCACAGGTGGATACGCAGTATTTT	CASSQAQVDTQYF
TRBV7-8	TRBJ2-3	NA	NA	TGTGCCAGCAGCTACCGGCACCTAGCGCAGTATTTT	CASSYRHLAQYF
TRBV6-5	TRBJ1-2	NA	NA	TGTGCCAGCAGTTACAATCGGGCGGGTAACTATGGCTACACCTTC	CASSYNRAGNYGYTF